This T cell receptor beta chain comes out of a study of blood T cell repertoires in COVID-19. Residents of about two dozen US areas, aged roughly 18 to 95 years, made up the participants. Participants were placed into cohorts based on the clinical history they reported. The germline V and J ends were trimmed by 2 bases and 0 bases, with 5 bases remaining between them. Germline V gives CDR1 KGHSH, CDR2 LQKENI. The CDR3 is 13 amino acids. Profiling relied on immunoSEQ multiplex PCR, and the TCRdb table lists in-frame clones only, not all of them. The sample yields roughly 200,000 clones, less than 85% seen once.

The source is a man in his forties who had recovered from COVID-19. The genes are TRBV18 and TRBJ2-7; D remains ambiguous. The sequencing sample was made of PBMCs or T cells enriched from blood (not recorded which). The chain's CDR3 is CASSPYYSYEQYF. The CDR3 region has the DNA TGTGCCAGCTCACCATACTACTCCTACGAGCAGTACTTC.